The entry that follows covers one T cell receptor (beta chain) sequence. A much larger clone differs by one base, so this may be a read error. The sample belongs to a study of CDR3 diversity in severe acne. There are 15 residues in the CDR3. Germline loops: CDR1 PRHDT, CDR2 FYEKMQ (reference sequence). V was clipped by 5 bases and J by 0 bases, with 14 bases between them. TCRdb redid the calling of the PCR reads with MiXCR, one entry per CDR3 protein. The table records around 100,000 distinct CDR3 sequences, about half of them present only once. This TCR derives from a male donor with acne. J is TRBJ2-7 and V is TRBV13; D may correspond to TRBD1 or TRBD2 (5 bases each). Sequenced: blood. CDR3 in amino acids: CASSQAAGFSYEQYV. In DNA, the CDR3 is TGTGCCAGCAGCCAAGCGGCAGGGTTCTCCTACGAGCAGTACGTC.